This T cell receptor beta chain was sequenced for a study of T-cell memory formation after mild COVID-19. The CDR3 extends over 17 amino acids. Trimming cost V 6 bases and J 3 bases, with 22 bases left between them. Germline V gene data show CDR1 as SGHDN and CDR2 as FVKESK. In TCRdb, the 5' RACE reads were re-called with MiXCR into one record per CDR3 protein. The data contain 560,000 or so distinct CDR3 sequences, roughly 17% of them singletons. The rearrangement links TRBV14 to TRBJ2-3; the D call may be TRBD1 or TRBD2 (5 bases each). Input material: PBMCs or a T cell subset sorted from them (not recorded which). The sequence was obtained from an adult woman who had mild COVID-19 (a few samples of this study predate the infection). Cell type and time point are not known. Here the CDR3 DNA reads TGTGCCAGCAGTCCTTGGTCGTCGGGGCCGGCTACAGATACGCAGTATTTT. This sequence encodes CASSPWSSGPATDTQYF.